This T cell receptor beta chain came from a study of PD-1 blockade in classical Hodgkin lymphoma. Points from the study as a whole: With respect to the repertoire differences, their causes, possibly disease activity or prior therapy, remain undefined.

Following autologous stem cell transplantation, relapse occurred in every patient, and exposure to brentuximab vedotin varied. This clone was counted once. Its antigen is not known. Sequencing used immunoSEQ multiplex PCR; TCRdb keeps in-frame clones, though not all of them. Among 60,000 or so clones listed, around nine tenths were seen once. The V end lost 5 bases, the J end lost 1 base, and 5 bases lay between the germline ends. Germline V gene data show CDR1 as DFQATT and CDR2 as SNEGSKA (reference sequence). This CDR3 is built from 11 residues. Sequences were derived from peripheral blood mononuclear cells (PBMCs), sampled at baseline. The J gene is TRBJ1-1, the V gene TRBV20-1; D is ambiguous. The clonotype originates from a human donor with classical Hodgkin lymphoma. CDR3 sequence: CSAYRNTEAFF. CDR3 DNA: TGCAGTGCTTACCGGAACACTGAAGCTTTCTTT.